These T cell receptor beta chains were read from a single sample in a study of OX40 agonist ivuxolimab in advanced cancers. Generated by immunoSEQ multiplex PCR, the TCRdb table keeps only in-frame clones and is missing some. The sample consists of under 50,000 clones, about 85% of them appearing once. The source material was CD4+ or CD8+ T cells sorted from blood, sampled in a trial of the OX40 agonist ivuxolimab. The receptors originated from an adult with an advanced solid tumor such as melanoma, head and neck, liver or kidney cancer. Each CDR3 is given with its conserved first and last residue. The D gene is left open where the match is weak. Part of the rows lack a size; the others show once, few, many or a class for expanded clones.

clone_size,j_call,d_call,cdr3_length,v_call,cdr3_nt,cdr3_aa
.,TRBJ1-3,TRBD1,17,TRBV6-4,TGTGCCAGCAGTGGCTGCGACAGGGACCTCTCTGGAAACACCATATATTTT,CASSGCDRDLSGNTIYF
.,TRBJ2-3,TRBD1,16,TRBV14,TGTGCCAGCAGCCTGGACAGGGGCCTTGGGACAGATACGCAGTATTTT,CASSLDRGLGTDTQYF
.,TRBJ2-7,.,12,TRBV28,TGTGCCAGCAGTTTGGGACGGTACGAGCAGTACTTC,CASSLGRYEQYF
.,TRBJ1-6,.,16,TRBV9,TGTGCCAGCACCGCCGGGGGGCAGACCTATAATTCACCCCTCCACTTT,CASTAGGQTYNSPLHF
.,TRBJ1-3,TRBD1,15,TRBV4-3,TGCGCCAGCAGCCAAGGGACAGGGGGCGGAAACACCATATATTTT,CASSQGTGGGNTIYF
.,TRBJ2-7,.,15,TRBV2,TGTGCCAGCAGTGAAGCGGGAGGGACAAGCTACGAGCAGTACTTC,CASSEAGGTSYEQYF
.,TRBJ2-1,.,15,TRBV28,TGTGCCAGCAGTCCAGACCGGGCTCTATACAATGAGCAGTTCTTC,CASSPDRALYNEQFF
few,TRBJ1-5,.,13,TRBV30,TGTGCCTGGACTTGGGGGAGAGATCAGCCCCAGCATTTT,CAWTWGRDQPQHF
.,TRBJ2-3,.,13,TRBV6-4,TGTGCCAGCAGTGTCCAGAGGACAGATACGCAGTATTTT,CASSVQRTDTQYF
.,TRBJ2-5,TRBD2,15,TRBV5-3,TGTGCCAGAAGCTTGAAACTAGCGGGGAAAGAGACCCAGTACTTC,CARSLKLAGKETQYF
.,TRBJ2-5,TRBD2,13,TRBV7-9,TGTGCCAGCACCGAGGGCGGGAGGGAGACCCAGTACTTC,CASTEGGRETQYF
.,TRBJ2-5,.,15,TRBV28,TGTGCCAGCAGTTTATTTAGTCGGGGTATGGAGACCCAGTACTTC,CASSLFSRGMETQYF
.,TRBJ2-6,.,19,TRBV7-9,TGTGCCAGCAGCTTAGGGGCGGGGACCCGGCCCTCTGGGGCCAACGTCCTGACTTTC,CASSLGAGTRPSGANVLTF
.,TRBJ2-7,TRBD2,15,TRBV6-5,TGTGCCAGCAGTTCCAGACTAGCGGGCGGCTACGAGCAGTACTTC,CASSSRLAGGYEQYF
.,TRBJ2-1,.,14,TRBV7-9,TGTGCCAGCAGCTTAGCGGGAGGCTCCAATGAGCAGTTCTTC,CASSLAGGSNEQFF
.,TRBJ2-3,TRBD1,16,TRBV4-3,TGCGCCAGCAGCCAGGCAAACAGGGGCAGCACAGATACGCAGTATTTT,CASSQANRGSTDTQYF
.,TRBJ2-1,.,17,TRBV2,TGTGCCAGCACCTTAAGACAGACTGTATTAAGGGCGGATGAGCAGTTCTTC,CASTLRQTVLRADEQFF
.,TRBJ1-2,TRBD1,16,TRBV19,TGTGCCACCCAACCGGGACAGGGAAGATTATGGGATGGCTACACCTTC,CATQPGQGRLWDGYTF
.,TRBJ2-1,.,14,TRBV6-5,TGTGCCAGCAGTTACGTGCCCACCTACAATGAGCAGTTCTTC,CASSYVPTYNEQFF
.,TRBJ2-3,.,15,TRBV4-2,TGTGCCAGCAGCCAAGAAGGACTTTCCATAGATACGCAGTATTTT,CASSQEGLSIDTQYF
.,TRBJ2-7,TRBD2,17,TRBV4-3,TGCGCCAGCAGCCAAGAAGAGGTCGGACTAGGGACCTACGAGCAGTACTTC,CASSQEEVGLGTYEQYF
.,TRBJ1-3,.,15,TRBV7-3,TGTGCCAGCAGCTTAGGACAGCCCTCTGGAAACACCATATATTTT,CASSLGQPSGNTIYF
.,TRBJ1-2,.,15,TRBV7-9,TGTGCCAGCAGCTTAGGAGGTTGGCAGGGCTTGGCCTACACCTTC,CASSLGGWQGLAYTF
few,TRBJ1-2,TRBD1,13,TRBV6-5,TGTGCCAGCAGTACCTTGACAGGGGATGGCTACACCTTC,CASSTLTGDGYTF
.,TRBJ2-2,.,16,TRBV2,TGTGCCAGCAATGACCGAGGCCCCTCCAACACCGGGGAGCTGTTTTTT,CASNDRGPSNTGELFF
.,TRBJ2-3,.,16,TRBV7-2,TGTGCCAGCAGCTTTACTTCCCCTAGGAACACAGATACGCAGTATTTT,CASSFTSPRNTDTQYF
.,TRBJ2-7,TRBD1,16,TRBV7-9,TGTGCCAGCAGCTTAGGGGGACAGGGGATCACCTACGAGCAGTACTTC,CASSLGGQGITYEQYF
.,TRBJ1-5,TRBD1,14,TRBV7-6,TGTGCCAGCAGCCTCGGGACAGGGCTAGGACCCCAGCATTTT,CASSLGTGLGPQHF
.,TRBJ2-5,.,13,TRBV7-2,TGTGCCAGCAGCCGGGACTACCAAGAGACCCAGTACTTC,CASSRDYQETQYF
.,TRBJ2-7,.,14,TRBV18,TGTGCCAGCTCATCGGGACTCACCACCTACGAGCAGTACTTC,CASSSGLTTYEQYF
.,TRBJ1-2,.,10,TRBV6-1,TGTGCCAGCTACAGGGATGGCTACACCTTC,CASYRDGYTF
.,TRBJ2-7,TRBD1,14,TRBV18,TGTGCCAGCTCACCACCGGGACAGGGGAAAGAGCAGTACTTC,CASSPPGQGKEQYF
.,TRBJ1-2,TRBD1,13,TRBV10-2,TGCGCCAGCAGTTTCGACAGGGACCAGAGCTACACCTTC,CASSFDRDQSYTF
.,TRBJ2-1,.,13,TRBV7-3,TGTGCCAGCAGTTCGGACTACGACAATGAGCAGTTCTTC,CASSSDYDNEQFF
once,TRBJ2-5,TRBD2,13,TRBV7-8,TGTGCCAGCAGCTTGCTAGCGGAAGAGACCCAGTACTTC,CASSLLAEETQYF
once,TRBJ2-7,.,15,TRBV5-4,TGTGCCAGCAGCGAAAAGGGCGGATTCTCCTACGAGCAGTACTTC,CASSEKGGFSYEQYF
.,TRBJ2-5,.,13,TRBV7-9,TGTGCCAGCAGCGCCCAGGGAAAGGAGACCCAGTACTTC,CASSAQGKETQYF
.,TRBJ2-5,TRBD1,13,TRBV6-6,TGTGCCAGCAGTGGGACAGTGGCAAAGGAGCAGTACTTC,CASSGTVAKEQYF
.,TRBJ1-1,.,13,TRBV27,TGTGCCAGCAGTTTCCAGGGTGTTGCTGAAGCTTTCTTT,CASSFQGVAEAFF
.,TRBJ2-1,.,12,TRBV5-1,TGCGCCAGCAGCTTGGCCTACAATGAGCAGTTCTTC,CASSLAYNEQFF
.,TRBJ1-6,.,13,TRBV7-2,TGTGCCAGTATGTGGGTCGAGCGTTCACCCCTCCACTTT,CASMWVERSPLHF
few,TRBJ2-2,.,13,TRBV2,TGTGCCAGCAGTAAAGGGGTAACCGGGGAGCTGTTTTTT,CASSKGVTGELFF
.,TRBJ2-7,TRBD2,17,TRBV4-1,TGCGCCAGCAGCCAAGAAGGTAGCGGGGGAACGGGCTACGAGCAGTACTTC,CASSQEGSGGTGYEQYF
.,TRBJ2-3,TRBD2,17,TRBV4-3,TGCGCCAGCAGCCAAGTAGGTCTAGCGGGGAGCACAGATACGCAGTATTTT,CASSQVGLAGSTDTQYF
.,TRBJ2-3,.,13,TRBV27,TGTGCCAGCAGTTCCCCTGGCACAGATACGCAGTATTTT,CASSSPGTDTQYF
.,TRBJ2-6,TRBD2,18,TRBV5-6,TGTGCCAGCAGCAAGGGACTAGCGGGAGCTCTTAGGGCCAACGTCCTGACTTTC,CASSKGLAGALRANVLTF
large,TRBJ2-1,.,14,TRBV15,TGTGCCACCAGCTCCGGGAGTGCCTACAATGAGCAGTTCTTC,CATSSGSAYNEQFF
.,TRBJ2-1,.,11,TRBV2,TGTGCCAGCAGTGACTGGTATGAGCAGTTCTTC,CASSDWYEQFF
.,TRBJ2-7,TRBD1,14,TRBV11-2,TGTGCCAGCAACACCCGGACAGGGACCTACGAGCAGTACTTC,CASNTRTGTYEQYF